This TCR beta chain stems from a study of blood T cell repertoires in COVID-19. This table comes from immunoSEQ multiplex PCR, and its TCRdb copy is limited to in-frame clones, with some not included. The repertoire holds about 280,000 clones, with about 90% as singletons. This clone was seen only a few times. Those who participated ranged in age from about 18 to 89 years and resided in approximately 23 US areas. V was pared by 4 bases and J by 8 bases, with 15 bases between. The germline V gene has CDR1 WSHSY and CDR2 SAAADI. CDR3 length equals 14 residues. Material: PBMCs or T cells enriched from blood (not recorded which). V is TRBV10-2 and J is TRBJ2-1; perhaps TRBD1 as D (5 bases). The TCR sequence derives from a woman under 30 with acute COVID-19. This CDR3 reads CASSGGSLSDEQFF. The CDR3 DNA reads TGCGCCAGCAGTGGGGGCTCCTTGAGCGATGAGCAGTTCTTC.